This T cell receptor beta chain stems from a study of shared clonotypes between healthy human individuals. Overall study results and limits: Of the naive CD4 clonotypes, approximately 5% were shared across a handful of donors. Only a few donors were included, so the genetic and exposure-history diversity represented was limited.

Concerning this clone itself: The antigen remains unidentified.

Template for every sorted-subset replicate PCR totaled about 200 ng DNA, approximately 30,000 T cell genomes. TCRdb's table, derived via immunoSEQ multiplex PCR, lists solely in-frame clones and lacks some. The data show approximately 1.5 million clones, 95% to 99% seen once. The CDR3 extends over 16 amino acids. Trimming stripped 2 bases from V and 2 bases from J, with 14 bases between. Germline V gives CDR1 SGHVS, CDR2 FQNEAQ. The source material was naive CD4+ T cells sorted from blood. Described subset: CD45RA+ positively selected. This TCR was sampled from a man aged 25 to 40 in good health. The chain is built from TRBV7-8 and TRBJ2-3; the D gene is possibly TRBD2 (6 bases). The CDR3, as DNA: TGTGCCAGCAGCTTATCGATGGGACTTCTCACAGATACGCAGTATTTT. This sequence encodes CASSLSMGLLTDTQYF.